This T cell receptor (beta chain) was sequenced during a study of cytomegalovirus exposure and HLA in healthy donors. Method: immunoSEQ multiplex PCR; TCRdb's copy keeps in-frame clones and lacks some. The sample holds roughly 120,000 clones, about 83% seen once. The CDR3 loop spans 17 amino acids. V lost 3 bases to trimming and J lost 3 bases; unmatched junction nucleotides: 8. Germline-derived CDR1 and CDR2 are MNHEY and SMNVEV (reference sequence). The source is a man aged 18-30 years in good health and CMV-seronegative. Sequenced sample: PBMCs. V usage is TRBV27 and J usage is TRBJ2-7; the match to TRBD2 covers 13 bases. The CDR3 DNA sequence: TGTGCCAGCAGTTTCCGAGGGACTAGCGGGACGATCTACGAGCAGTACTTC. Translation: CASSFRGTSGTIYEQYF.